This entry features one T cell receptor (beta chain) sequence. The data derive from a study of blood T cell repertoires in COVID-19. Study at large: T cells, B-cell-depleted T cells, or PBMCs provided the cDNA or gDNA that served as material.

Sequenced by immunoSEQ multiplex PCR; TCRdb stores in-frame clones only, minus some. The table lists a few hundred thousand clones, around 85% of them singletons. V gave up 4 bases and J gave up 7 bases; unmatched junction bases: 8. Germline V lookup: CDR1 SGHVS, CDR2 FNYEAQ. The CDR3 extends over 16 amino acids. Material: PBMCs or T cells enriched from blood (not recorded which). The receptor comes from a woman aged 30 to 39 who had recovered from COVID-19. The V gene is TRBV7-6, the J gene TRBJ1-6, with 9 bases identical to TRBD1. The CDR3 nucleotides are TGTGCCAGCAGCTCAGACAGGGGGAATAGGAATTCACCCCTCCACTTT. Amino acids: CASSSDRGNRNSPLHF.